What follows describes a single TCR beta chain. This entry comes from a study of blood T cell repertoires in COVID-19. Turning to the study itself: From the United States, Italy and Spain came samples of acute and convalescent COVID-19. PBMCs, B-cell-depleted T cells, or T cells were the source of the cDNA or gDNA that made up the material.

While infection was still active, Seattle patients were enrolled and then followed longitudinally. In the authors' methods: Quantification of nucleated cells was approximated via reference gene primer amplification. TCRdb's table, derived via immunoSEQ multiplex PCR, lists solely in-frame clones and lacks some. V and J calls and clone size follow that table, whereas D and trimming were derived from the DNA. The sample lists about 200,000 clones, around 80% occurring once. This sequence originates from an elderly woman with COVID-19, enrolled during active disease. Sequencing was carried out using peripheral blood.

CDR3 DNA sequence: TGTGCCAGCAGTTGGGACAGGGCGGGCACTGAAGCTTTCTTT. As protein: CASSWDRAGTEAFF. The V and J genes are TRBV6-5 and TRBJ1-1; 9 nucleotides line up with TRBD1. The CDR3 has 14 amino acids. V shed 4 bases, J shed 4 bases, and the junction held 4 bases outside the gene matches. Germline assignment: CDR1 MNHEY and CDR2 SVGAGI.